The 25 T cell receptor beta chains in this list originate from one sample, sequenced in a study of Graves' ophthalmopathy and Graves' hyperthyroidism. The authors amplified TCR beta CDR3 regions from RNA transcripts. Second-round multiplex PCR came after a first-round RT-PCR that employed HTBI primers. TCRdb used MiXCR to reprocess the multiplex PCR reads, holding one entry per CDR3 protein. The sample yields more than 1,000,000 distinct CDR3 sequences, roughly 35% seen once. Sequencing was done on a sample of peripheral blood or thyroid tissue (not recorded which). Receptors were obtained from an adult man with Graves' hyperthyroidism.

This chain uses TRBV7-9 with TRBJ1-1; no clear D gene. The CDR3 is made up of 13 amino acids. From germline, CDR1 is SEHNR and CDR2 FQNEAQ (reference sequence). The V end was cut by 7 bases, the J end by 4 bases, with 13 bases between. CDR3 bases: TGTGCCAGCATCGGCGGTAGTGCCACTGAAGCTTTCTTT. Translated: CASIGGSATEAFF.

The chain uses TRBV10-3 and TRBJ1-5; D is unclear. The CDR3 covers 15 residues. Germline CDR1 and CDR2: ENHRY and SYGVKD. V lost 0 bases, J lost 6 bases, and 12 bases lay in between. CDR3 bases: TGTGCCATCAGTGAGTCGGGATTGAGAGGTCAGCCCCAGCATTTT. It codes for CAISESGLRGQPQHF.

This clonotype has at least ten counts. This sequence joins TRBV29-1 and TRBJ2-7; D remains ambiguous. The V end lost 7 bases, the J end lost 6 bases, and 13 bases lay between the germline ends. The CDR3 totals 11 residues. Germline CDR1 reads SQVTM; CDR2 reads ANQGSEA. Here the CDR3 DNA reads TGCAGCGCCGGTGGGTATGGCGAGCAGTACTTC. This codes for CSAGGYGEQYF.

The chain couples TRBV12-3 or TRBV12-4 to TRBJ1-2, with 8 bases identical to TRBD1. CDR3 length: 14 residues. Trimming cost V 6 bases and J 8 bases; bases outside gene matches: 11. The CDR3 protein is CASSLSPGDRGYTF. The CDR3 DNA follows: TGTGCCAGCAGCCTATCCCCGGGGGACAGGGGCTACACCTTC.

This clonotype appeared many times. This sequence joins TRBV6-5 and TRBJ2-6; D is ambiguous. Germline values: CDR1 MNHEY, CDR2 SVGAGI. The ends were cut back, 7 bases at V and 4 bases at J, with 11 bases in the middle. CDR3 length: 14 amino acids. Here the CDR3 reads CASTRSPGANVLTF. In DNA, the CDR3 is TGTGCCAGCACCCGATCCCCGGGGGCCAACGTCCTGACTTTC.

Details on this clonotype: Without the conserved terminal phenylalanine or tryptophan, this CDR3 likely stems from a read error. The chain joins TRBV7-9 to TRBJ2-7, with 7 positions matching TRBD1. CDR1 is SEHNR and CDR2 is FQNEAQ in the germline V gene (reference sequence). J was trimmed by 2 bases and V by 5 bases; bases with no gene match: 12. CDR3 length equals 16 residues. CDR3 amino acids: CASSPSRGGQTYEQYS. The CDR3 nucleotides read TGTGCCAGCAGCCCTTCCCGAGGGGGACAGACCTACGAGCAGTACTCC.

The chain combines TRBV5-1 with TRBJ2-5; D is perhaps TRBD1 (6 bases). This CDR3 has 14 amino acids. The germline V gene has CDR1 SGHRS and CDR2 YFSETQ. Trimming pared 3 bases from V and 5 bases from J, leaving 14 bases between. The chain's CDR3 is CASSSNRDVETQYF. The DNA for the CDR3 is TGCGCCAGCAGCTCCAACAGGGACGTGGAGACCCAGTACTTC.

This clonotype was seen once. No conserved phenylalanine or tryptophan ends this CDR3, so it is likely a read error. The chain links TRBV7-9 to TRBJ1-5; no reliable D call. CDR3 length: 15 residues. Germline V gene data show CDR1 as SEHNR and CDR2 as FQNEAQ (reference sequence). V lost 3 bases, J lost 9 bases, and 18 bases lay in between. The CDR3 bases are TGTGCCAGCAGCTTTGGACGTCAGGAGATTCGGCCCCAGCATCTT. Translating it yields CASSFGRQEIRPQHL.

The chain joins TRBV19 to TRBJ1-5, with a weak D call TRBD1 (6 bases). This CDR3 region has 14 residues. The germline gives CDR1 LNHDA, CDR2 SQIVND (reference sequence). V gave up 5 bases and J gave up 11 bases, with 19 bases separating them. CDR3 nucleotide sequence: TGTGCCAGTAGTCCTCAGACAGGAGGATCGGCCCAGCATTTT. This gives the protein CASSPQTGGSAQHF.

This clonotype has only a few counts. The J gene is TRBJ2-3, the V gene TRBV12-3 or TRBV12-4; D may correspond to TRBD1 or TRBD2 (5 bases each). This CDR3 contains 12 residues. The V gene lost 6 bases and the J gene lost 7 bases, with 11 bases spanning the gap. The CDR3 region is CASSQWGYTQYF. CDR3 in DNA: TGTGCCAGCAGCCAATGGGGGTATACGCAGTATTTT.

The V and J genes are TRBV11-2 and TRBJ1-5, with TRBD1 as a possible D gene (6 bases). The germline gives CDR1 SGHAT, CDR2 FQNNGV. V lost 7 bases, J lost 2 bases, and 18 bases lay in between. This CDR3 comprises 16 residues. The CDR3 DNA sequence: TGTGCCAGCAACGCGGCGGGGGCCGGGGGCAATCAGCCCCAGCATTTT. Encoded protein: CASNAAGAGGNQPQHF.

This clonotype has a count of ten or more. V and J are TRBV10-3 and TRBJ2-5; no clear D. Deletions cut 6 bases from V and 6 bases from J, with 11 bases between. The germline gives CDR1 ENHRY, CDR2 SYGVKD. The CDR3 runs 12 residues. CDR3 region: CAISSGSKTQYF. As DNA, the CDR3 is TGTGCCATCAGCAGTGGGTCGAAGACCCAGTACTTC.

J is TRBJ1-5 and V is TRBV5-1, with 7 nucleotides matching TRBD1. The J segment lost 7 bases and the V segment lost 5 bases, leaving 12 bases of the junction unmatched. From germline, CDR1 is SGHRS and CDR2 YFSETQ. The CDR3 extends over 15 amino acids. The CDR3 sequence is CASRPFDRVGQPQHF. CDR3 DNA sequence: TGCGCCAGCAGACCCTTCGACAGGGTGGGACAGCCCCAGCATTTT. The whole variable domain, filled in from reference TRBV5-1 and TRBJ1-5, reads KAGVTQTPRYLIKTRGQQVTLSCSPISGHRSVSWYQQTPGQGLQFLFEYFSETQRNKGNFPGRFSGRQFSNSRSEMNVSTLELGDSALYLCASRPFDRVGQPQHFGDGTRLSIL.

With respect to this clonotype: The final CDR3 position lacks the conserved phenylalanine or tryptophan, pointing to a likely read error. No DNA is shown, since the ends of the CDR3 on it are uncertain; the CDR3 is the one TCRdb lists. This sequence joins TRBV7-8 and TRBJ2-7; TRBD1, the D gene given by the table, was not confirmed from the DNA. 11 amino acids form the CDR3, both terminal residues included. The germline V gene encodes CDR1 SGHVS and CDR2 FQNEAQ. The CDR3 sequence is CASSFQDRPEI.

This clonotype was seen more than once but under ten times. V is TRBV6-1 and J is TRBJ2-6; tentatively, D is TRBD1 or TRBD2 (5 bases each). Trimming took off 2 bases at V and 2 bases at J, with 16 bases between the two ends. CDR1 and CDR2 (germline): MNHNS, SASEGT. The CDR3 covers 18 residues. CDR3: CASSELVPGGPGANVLTF. The CDR3 DNA follows: TGTGCCAGCAGTGAACTGGTGCCTGGGGGACCTGGGGCCAACGTCCTGACTTTC.

This clonotype was seen ten or more times. The V call is TRBV7-6, the J call TRBJ1-3, with 9 bases that match TRBD1. CDR1 SGHVS and CDR2 FNYEAQ come from the germline V gene. Trimming removed 5 bases from V and 3 bases from J; junction bases left unmatched: 5. The CDR3 runs 15 residues. The CDR3 nucleotides read TGTGCCAGCAGCACCGGGACAGGGTATGGAAACACCATATATTTT. Translation: CASSTGTGYGNTIYF.

This clonotype has only a few counts. The chain employs TRBV10-3 and TRBJ2-5; D is possibly TRBD1 (6 bases). The CDR3 covers 12 residues. The germline CDR1 and CDR2 sequences are ENHRY and SYGVKD. Trimming took 6 bases from V and 2 from J, leaving 7 bases between them. The CDR3 reads CAISQGQETQYF. The DNA of the CDR3 is TGTGCCATCAGCCAGGGGCAAGAGACCCAGTACTTC.

This clonotype was picked up many times. The V call is TRBV2, the J call TRBJ2-5; D is undetermined. The CDR3 is 14 residues long. The germline V gene encodes CDR1 SNHLY and CDR2 FYNNEI. Trimming removed 6 bases from V and 4 bases from J, with 15 bases in between. CDR3 residues: CASRGWRNGETQYF. The CDR3 DNA is TGTGCCAGCAGGGGGTGGCGGAACGGAGAGACCCAGTACTTC.

This clonotype was observed many times. V is TRBV10-3 and J is TRBJ1-5, with 7 bases lining up with TRBD1. The V gene's germline CDR1 is ENHRY and CDR2 SYGVKD. The V and J ends lost 0 bases and 6 bases, in that order; junction bases with no gene match: 8. This CDR3 region has 16 residues. Here the CDR3 reads CAISESVTGSGQPQHF. For the CDR3, the DNA is TGTGCCATCAGTGAGTCGGTGACAGGGTCGGGTCAGCCCCAGCATTTT.

A few counts support this clonotype. The chain couples TRBV7-8 to TRBJ1-2; TRBD1 agrees at 7 bases. CDR3 length: 15 residues. Germline CDR1 reads SGHVS; CDR2 reads FQNEAQ. V lost 5 bases, J lost 4 bases, and 10 bases stayed unmatched. CDR3 sequence reads: CASSQGKQGSYGYTF. The DNA of the CDR3 is TGTGCCAGCAGCCAAGGGAAACAGGGGTCCTATGGCTACACCTTC.

This clonotype is a singleton in its sample. This sequence joins TRBV29-1 and TRBJ2-7; D might be TRBD1 (6 bases). Trimming cost V 2 bases and J 2 bases, with 10 bases left between them. The CDR3 sequence is 13 residues long. CDR1 and CDR2 (germline): SQVTM, ANQGSEA. Written as DNA, the CDR3 is TGCAGCGTTGAATATCAGGGGACCTACGAGCAGTACTTC. Amino acids: CSVEYQGTYEQYF.

This clonotype was counted a few times. V usage is TRBV18 and J usage is TRBJ1-5; D not resolved. The V end was cut by 3 bases, the J end by 4 bases, with 16 bases between. Germline CDR1 is KGHSH and CDR2 is LQKENI. The CDR3 is 16 amino acids. The CDR3 here is CASSPTDGRPNQPQHF. In DNA form, the CDR3 reads TGTGCCAGCTCACCTACGGACGGACGCCCTAATCAGCCCCAGCATTTT.

This chain connects TRBV29-1 to TRBJ1-5; the match to TRBD1 covers 10 bases. The CDR3 extends over 13 amino acids. Germline V gene lookup returns CDR1 SQVTM and CDR2 ANQGSEA. The ends lost 8 bases at V and 4 bases at J; junction bases unmatched: 5. The CDR3 DNA sequence: TGCAGCTTAAGGACAGGGGGGAATCAGCCCCAGCATTTT. This gives the protein CSLRTGGNQPQHF.

This clonotype was picked up many times. The chain recombines TRBV10-3 with TRBJ2-7, with D unresolved. Trimming pared 0 bases from V and 1 base from J, leaving 10 bases between. CDR3 size: 15 residues. Germline V gene data show CDR1 as ENHRY and CDR2 as SYGVKD. The CDR3 sequence: CAISESGRGSYEQYF. In nucleotides, the CDR3 is TGTGCCATCAGTGAGTCAGGGCGCGGATCCTACGAGCAGTACTTC.

The CDR3: CASSPEGLSREKLFF. As DNA, the CDR3 is TGTGCCAGCAGTCCAGAAGGGTTATCGAGGGAAAAACTGTTTTTT. The J gene is TRBJ1-4, the V gene TRBV7-9, with unresolved D. The germline gives CDR1 SEHNR, CDR2 FQNEAQ (reference sequence). The CDR3 spans 15 residues. V was trimmed by 6 bases and J by 8 bases, leaving 19 bases between them.